This T cell receptor beta chain was profiled in a study of molecular identifiers for immune sequencing clone quantification (dated 2018 in TCRdb). For the wider study: In a replicate experiment, RNA from approximately 22,000 or 94,000 naive CD8 T cells was split into five aliquots, four of which were sequenced. The study was a methods study using CD8 T cells to benchmark molecular-identifier clustering-based TCR repertoire sequencing (MIDCIRS) and TCR RNA copy counting.

Results and caveats for the whole study, not just this receptor: Spiked-in Jurkat TCR RNA equal to a single cell's worth was reported to be detectable even within 1,100,000 naive CD8 T cells. Without barcode sub-clustering, chimeric consensus sequences inflated TCR diversity; chimeras reached as high as 47%. The naive libraries included spiked-in Jurkat TCR RNA (10 copies' worth), and this RNA is not part of the donor repertoire. In CMV-specific effector cells, over 98% of molecules were held by clones above 20 RNA copies, whereas under 1% of molecules were held by such clones in naive cells. About 3 recovered TCR RNA copies per cell were obtained by modeling, versus about 10 by digital PCR, implying a capture efficiency of about 30%. Highly expanded clone sizes could be underestimated because identical TCR molecules may share a barcode.

There are many counts of this clonotype. It has no known antigen specificity. No clone much larger than this one lies a single base away; base qualities are absent. Libraries of naive CD8 T cells were built from 20,000 to 1,000,000 sorted cells, with 10%, 30% or 50% of the purified RNA used. Naive CD8 T cells, defined as CD8+CD4-CCR7+CD45RA+, were FACS-sorted into RLT Plus buffer on a BD FACSAria II. To test detection sensitivity, Jurkat RNA equal to ten TCR copies was added to samples of about 20,000-1,000,000 naive CD8 T cells. CD8 T cells were enriched using RosetteSep CD8+ T Cell Enrichment Cocktail and Ficoll-Paque, and the enriched cells then underwent ACK red cell lysis. The library was produced with PCR. Sequencing took place on an Illumina HiSeq 4000. Preparation of bulk TCR libraries followed a previously described approach, with the TCR primers listed in Table S5. Purification of total RNA was performed with the Qiagen AllPrep DNA/RNA kit. Before analysis, reads from multiple sequencing runs of the same library were pooled. In the source study's methods: Reads were retained only if an exact TCR constant sequence was present, and the retained reads were trimmed to 150 nt and grouped according to their 12-nt molecular barcodes. Reads within each barcode group were sub-clustered using a 15% Levenshtein threshold, and quality-weighted consensus sequences were constructed for each RNA molecule. Non-functional sequences were discarded, and so were lower-count sequences lying one edit away from another sequence. On the basis of fitting two negative binomial distributions, barcode sub-clusters with fewer than 20% of the maximum read count were discarded. TCRdb cleaned the public reads at Q25 with fastp, built clones with MiXCR and kept in-frame beta chains. Each entry is one CDR3 protein sequence, shown with its most common DNA and genes. V and J calls and clone size were set by TCRdb, not the authors. The sample includes around 40,000 distinct CDR3 sequences, with under 25% observed a single time. More than 0.95% of the sample lies in the top ten.

For CDR1 and CDR2, the germline V gene (reference sequence) lists GTSNPN and SVGIG. The CDR3, from cysteine to phenylalanine, totals 12 residues. Just CDR3 DNA is preserved here, 36 bases in frame from base 1. Trimming removed 3 bases from V and 6 bases from J, leaving 9 bases between the germline ends. Source material: naive CD8+ T cells from blood, with Jurkat cell RNA spiked in. The cell subset or site label on this specimen signifies: FACS-sorted CD8+CD4-CCR7+CD45RA+ naive T cells. The TCR originated in a human donor in good health. Some libraries in this study had Jurkat cell RNA spiked in. The rearrangement combines TRBV30 with TRBJ2-1, with a tentative D gene TRBD1 over 5 matching bases. CDR3 reads: CAWRDIGNEQFF. Read as DNA, the sequence is TGTGCCTGGAGGGACATCGGCAATGAGCAGTTCTTC.